Listed here are 32 T cell receptor beta chains from one sample, sequenced in a study of beta chain features in type 1 diabetes. Notes on the study in general: TCRB CDR3s from Type 1 diabetes patients were moderately but significantly shorter in all four CD4+ subsets.

Isolated RNA was reverse transcribed in full, so expressed TCRB transcripts were sequenced. Clones were read by immunoSEQ multiplex PCR, and TCRdb kept only the in-frame ones, dropping some. The repertoire holds some 120,000 clones, with approximately 15% as singletons. Their recognized antigens are unknown. The sample taken for sequencing was central memory CD4+ T cells from blood. These receptors all come from a man younger than 35 with type 1 diabetes.

The chain links TRBV14 to TRBJ1-1; a weak D match, TRBD1 (5 bases). Germline CDR1 reads SGHDN; CDR2 reads FVKESK. This CDR3 has 14 residues. The V end was cut by 4 bases, the J end by 1 base, with 10 bases between. The chain's CDR3 is CASSRQLGNTEAFF. CDR3 nucleotides: TGTGCCAGCAGCCGACAGCTGGGGAACACTGAAGCTTTCTTT.

This rearrangement joins TRBV10-3 to TRBJ2-7; no definite D call. The length of the CDR3 is 13 residues. Germline values: CDR1 ENHRY, CDR2 SYGVKD. Trimming left V 3 bases short and J 0 bases short, with 6 bases between. This CDR3 is CAISESSSYEQYF. CDR3 sequence (DNA): TGTGCCATCAGTGAATCGAGCTCCTACGAGCAGTACTTC.

This clone was found a few times. This chain uses TRBV11-2 with TRBJ2-7, with unresolved D. Germline loops: CDR1 SGHAT, CDR2 FQNNGV. This CDR3 spans 14 amino acids. Trimming left V 0 bases short and J 3 bases short, with 9 bases between. CDR3 nucleotides: TGTGCCAGCAGCTTAGAGAAAGGGTTCTACGAGCAGTACTTC. Its translation: CASSLEKGFYEQYF. Drawing the rest from reference TRBV11-2 and TRBJ2-7, the complete variable domain is EAGVAQSPRYKIIEKRQSVAFWCNPISGHATLYWYQQILGQGPKLLIQFQNNGVVDDSQLPKDRFSAERLKGVDSTLKIQPAKLEDSAVYLCASSLEKGFYEQYFGPGTRLTVT.

This clone was counted between two and nine times. This chain uses TRBV9 with TRBJ2-3; no clear D. Germline assignment: CDR1 SGDLS and CDR2 YYNGEE. The CDR3 totals 16 residues. The V and J ends lost 0 bases and 3 bases respectively, with 14 bases between them. In nucleotides, the CDR3 is TGTGCCAGCAGCGTAGCTACTGGGTTAGGAACAGATACGCAGTATTTT. Protein: CASSVATGLGTDTQYF.

A few counts support this clone. This sequence joins TRBV28 and TRBJ2-1; the D is unclear. The CDR3 runs 16 residues. Germline CDR1 MDHEN, CDR2 SYDVKM. Trimming shortened V by 2 bases and J by 2 bases, and 13 bases separated the two germline ends. The CDR3 nucleotides are TGTGCCAGCAGTTTAGATGGGGTTGGGGCCTACAATGAGCAGTTCTTC. This codes for CASSLDGVGAYNEQFF.

This clone was detected a few times. The chain combines TRBV5-4 with TRBJ2-3; D is perhaps TRBD2 (6 bases). The V gene's germline CDR1 is SGHNT and CDR2 YYREEE (reference sequence). The CDR3 runs 16 residues. The V gene lost 0 bases and the J gene lost 3 bases, with 14 bases spanning the gap. CDR3 sequence (DNA): TGTGCCAGCAGCTTGGGGTTAGCGGTCTCGACAGATACGCAGTATTTT. Its translation: CASSLGLAVSTDTQYF. Complete variable domain (other parts from reference TRBV5-4 and TRBJ2-3): ETGVTQSPTHLIKTRGQQVTLRCSSQSGHNTVSWYQQALGQGPQFIFQYYREEENGRGNFPPRFSGLQFPNYSSELNVNALELDDSALYLCASSLGLAVSTDTQYFGPGTRLTVL.

This clone has more than one count but fewer than ten. This chain connects TRBV18 to TRBJ2-1; no clear D. This CDR3 spans 14 amino acids. Germline CDR1 reads KGHSH; CDR2 reads LQKENI. V was clipped by 3 bases and J by 7 bases, with 13 bases between them. The CDR3 DNA reads as TGTGCCAGCTCACCTAAAACACTGGGGAATGAGCAGTTCTTC. Its translation is CASSPKTLGNEQFF.

This clone was counted between two and nine times. The chain combines TRBV4-1 with TRBJ1-1, with D hard to call. Trimming cost V 0 bases and J 2 bases, with 10 bases left between them. CDR3 length equals 15 residues. Germline loops: CDR1 MGHRA, CDR2 YSYEKL. CDR3 loop: CASSQEGGLNTEAFF. The CDR3 nucleotides are TGCGCCAGCAGCCAAGAAGGTGGACTCAACACTGAAGCTTTCTTT.

This chain joins TRBV7-2 and TRBJ2-7; maybe TRBD1 (5 bases). V gave up 2 bases and J gave up 3 bases, with 11 bases separating them. From germline, CDR1 is SGHTA and CDR2 FQGNSA. The CDR3 is made up of 14 amino acids. The DNA of the CDR3 is TGTGCCAGCAGCTTACTAGTAGGGGACTACGAGCAGTACTTC. This translates into CASSLLVGDYEQYF.

CDR3 DNA: TGCAGCGTTACCGGGACAGGGAAACCGCAGTACTTC. As protein: CSVTGTGKPQYF. The chain couples TRBV29-1 to TRBJ2-7; 9 positions match TRBD1. Germline V gene lookup returns CDR1 SQVTM and CDR2 ANQGSEA. The CDR3 has 12 residues. V lost 5 bases, J lost 9 bases, and 8 bases stayed unmatched.

In this sample, this clone turned up a few times. The chain is built from TRBV29-1 and TRBJ1-5; the D gene is possibly TRBD1 (6 bases). Per germline, CDR1 SQVTM and CDR2 ANQGSEA. The V end lost 4 bases, the J end lost 7 bases, and 14 bases lay between the germline ends. The CDR3 consists of 13 residues. CDR3 sequence (DNA): TGCAGCGTTGGGGCAGGGGCAGGGCAGCCCCAGCATTTT. It specifies CSVGAGAGQPQHF.

This clone has ten or more counts. The chain carries TRBV7-9 and TRBJ1-1; tentatively, D is TRBD1 (6 bases). Trimming stripped 3 bases from V and 1 base from J, with 9 bases between. CDR3 size: 14 residues. The germline V gene has CDR1 SEHNR and CDR2 FQNEAQ (reference sequence). The CDR3 DNA reads as TGTGCCAGCAGCTTCACCAGGGGGAACACTGAAGCTTTCTTT. It specifies CASSFTRGNTEAFF.

The gene calls are TRBV5-5 and TRBJ2-7; possible D gene TRBD1, 5 bases. The CDR3 totals 13 residues. Germline CDR1 reads SGHKS; CDR2 reads YYEKEE (reference sequence). The V and J ends lost 5 bases and 1 base respectively, with 10 bases between them. The CDR3 nucleotides read TGTGCCAGCAGTCGCCAGGGTTCCTACGAGCAGTACTTC. Translated: CASSRQGSYEQYF.

This chain connects TRBV9 to TRBJ2-3, with D unclear. Deletions cut 0 bases from V and 5 bases from J, with 7 bases between. The germline V gene has CDR1 SGDLS and CDR2 YYNGEE. The CDR3 consists of 13 residues. CDR3 sequence: CASSVGSGDTQYF. DNA of the CDR3: TGTGCCAGCAGCGTAGGTAGTGGAGATACGCAGTATTTT.

The genes are TRBV9 and TRBJ2-3; 8 bases are a match to TRBD1. The germline V gene encodes CDR1 SGDLS and CDR2 YYNGEE. Germline trimming cut 0 bases from V and 2 bases from J; bases unmatched to any gene: 8. The CDR3 is made up of 17 amino acids. DNA for the CDR3: TGTGCCAGCAGCGTAGCTTTGGGGACAGGATCCACAGATACGCAGTATTTT. Translated: CASSVALGTGSTDTQYF.

This clone was detected a few times. This CDR3 is CAWSVTGWSGYTF. Here the CDR3 DNA reads TGTGCCTGGAGTGTGACAGGGTGGAGTGGCTACACCTTC. The chain links TRBV30 to TRBJ1-2; 7 positions agree with TRBD1. This CDR3 is 13 amino acids long. Germline CDR1 reads GTSNPN; CDR2 reads SVGIG (reference sequence). Trimming removed 0 bases from V and 7 bases from J; junction bases left unmatched: 5. Complete variable domain (other parts from reference TRBV30 and TRBJ1-2): SQTIHQWPATLVQPVGSPLSLECTVEGTSNPNLYWYRQAAGRGLQLLFYSVGIGQISSEVPQNLSASRPQDRQFILSSKKLLLSDSGFYLCAWSVTGWSGYTFGSGTRLTVV.

The rearrangement uses TRBV6-5 and TRBJ1-2; 8 bases align to TRBD1. V shed 7 bases, J shed 5 bases, and the junction held 9 bases outside the gene matches. CDR3 length: 14 residues. CDR1 and CDR2 from the germline V gene are MNHEY and SVGAGI. CDR3 in DNA: TGTGCCAGCACTCAGGGACAGGCCCCTTATGGCTACACCTTC. This gives the protein CASTQGQAPYGYTF.

There are many counts of this clone. The chain has TRBV11-2 and TRBJ1-2; 8 positions agree with TRBD1. The CDR3 totals 15 residues. CDR1 is SGHAT, CDR2 FQNNGV, per germline. V dropped 5 bases and J dropped 6; count of bases not matched to a gene: 11. The CDR3 protein is CASSTDRGKNHGYTF. The CDR3 bases are TGTGCCAGCAGCACCGACAGGGGAAAGAACCATGGCTACACCTTC.

This chain uses TRBV5-1 with TRBJ2-3; TRBD1 matches at 8 bases. CDR1 is SGHRS and CDR2 is YFSETQ in the germline V gene. Trimming at V came to 0 bases and at J to 1 base, leaving 1 base not matched to a gene. This CDR3 region has 15 residues. The CDR3 nucleotides read TGCGCCAGCAGCTTGGTGGGACAGGGCACAGATACGCAGTATTTT. Encoded protein: CASSLVGQGTDTQYF.

The table lists this clone with a few counts. The V call is TRBV5-1, the J call TRBJ1-5; D possibly corresponds to TRBD1 (6 bases). V was trimmed by 5 bases and J by 6 bases, leaving 12 bases between them. CDR3 size: 13 residues. CDR1 is SGHRS and CDR2 is YFSETQ in the germline V gene. The CDR3 sequence: CASSEGERQPQHF. CDR3 DNA: TGCGCCAGCAGTGAGGGGGAACGTCAGCCCCAGCATTTT.

This chain links TRBV28 with TRBJ2-7; D is undetermined. Trimming took off 5 bases at V and 5 bases at J, with 7 bases between the two ends. The CDR3 is made up of 11 amino acids. Germline values: CDR1 MDHEN, CDR2 SYDVKM. The CDR3 here is CASSTTHEQYF. CDR3 coding DNA: TGTGCCAGCAGTACGACTCACGAGCAGTACTTC.

This clone has more than one count but fewer than ten. This chain connects TRBV6-1 to TRBJ2-7; D is undetermined. The CDR3 length is 13 residues. Deletions cut 6 bases from V and 1 base from J, with 10 bases between. Looked up from germline, CDR1 is MNHNS and CDR2 is SASEGT. The CDR3, as DNA: TGTGCCAGCAGAGACGGTCCGTCCTACGAGCAGTACTTC. It translates to CASRDGPSYEQYF.

The chain couples TRBV5-4 to TRBJ2-3; 11 bases agree with TRBD1. Germline V lookup: CDR1 SGHNT, CDR2 YYREEE (reference sequence). Trimming removed 1 base from V and 4 bases from J; junction bases left unmatched: 2. The CDR3 covers 15 residues. The CDR3 reads CASSLRTGGSDTQYF. In DNA form, the CDR3 reads TGTGCCAGCAGCTTGAGGACAGGGGGCTCAGATACGCAGTATTTT.

The gene calls are TRBV28 and TRBJ1-3, with D tentatively TRBD1 (5 bases). Germline V gene lookup returns CDR1 MDHEN and CDR2 SYDVKM. This CDR3 is built from 15 residues. The ends were cut back, 7 bases at V and 0 bases at J, with 13 bases in the middle. Here the CDR3 reads CASTQGGASGNTIYF. CDR3 coding DNA: TGTGCCAGCACACAAGGCGGGGCCTCTGGAAACACCATATATTTT.

The chain links TRBV6-5 to TRBJ2-7; D is unresolved. CDR1 and CDR2 from the germline V gene are MNHEY and SVGAGI. V was trimmed by 2 bases and J by 6 bases, leaving 14 bases between them. The CDR3 runs 14 residues. CDR3 in DNA: TGTGCCAGCAGTTACGAACGGTATATGTCCGAGCAGTACTTC. It encodes CASSYERYMSEQYF.

In its sample, this clone was seen a few times. V and J are TRBV30 and TRBJ2-2, with 9 bases identical to TRBD2. In germline, CDR1 is GTSNPN, CDR2 SVGIG (reference sequence). This CDR3 is 17 amino acids long. The V and J ends lost 2 bases and 1 base, in that order; junction bases with no gene match: 8. The CDR3 is CAWSSTRGGVNTGELFF. The CDR3 nucleotides read TGTGCCTGGAGTTCCACCCGCGGGGGGGTGAACACCGGGGAGCTGTTTTTT. The whole variable domain, remainder taken from reference TRBV30 and TRBJ2-2, is SQTIHQWPATLVQPVGSPLSLECTVEGTSNPNLYWYRQAAGRGLQLLFYSVGIGQISSEVPQNLSASRPQDRQFILSSKKLLLSDSGFYLCAWSSTRGGVNTGELFFGEGSRLTVL.

This clone was seen only a few times. The chain employs TRBV29-1 and TRBJ2-3; TRBD2 matches 8 bases. V lost 3 bases to trimming and J lost 0 bases; unmatched junction nucleotides: 2. Germline V gene data show CDR1 as SQVTM and CDR2 as ANQGSEA. This CDR3 has 14 amino acids. CDR3 DNA: TGCAGCGTTGACGGGGGGGATAGCACAGATACGCAGTATTTT. Translated: CSVDGGDSTDTQYF.

V is TRBV7-2 and J is TRBJ2-1, with a weak D call TRBD2 (6 bases). Trimming took off 4 bases at V and 8 bases at J, with 12 bases between the two ends. The CDR3 is 13 residues long. Germline values: CDR1 SGHTA, CDR2 FQGNSA. The CDR3 nucleotides are TGTGCCAGCAGCTCGGGACTTGAGGATGAGCAGTTCTTC. Translating it yields CASSSGLEDEQFF.

In this sample, this clone turned up many times. The chain employs TRBV5-4 and TRBJ1-1, with D possibly matching TRBD1 (6 bases). The CDR3 length is 13 residues. Per the germline V gene, CDR1 is SGHNT and CDR2 is YYREEE (reference sequence). Trimming removed 4 bases at V and 7 bases at J, with 14 bases between. The CDR3 spells CASSRQGSDEAFF. DNA of the CDR3: TGTGCCAGCAGCCGGCAGGGGTCGGATGAAGCTTTCTTT. The complete variable domain, with remaining parts taken from reference TRBV5-4 and TRBJ1-1, reads ETGVTQSPTHLIKTRGQQVTLRCSSQSGHNTVSWYQQALGQGPQFIFQYYREEENGRGNFPPRFSGLQFPNYSSELNVNALELDDSALYLCASSRQGSDEAFFGQGTRLTVV.

This clone was seen a few times. As DNA, the CDR3 is TGTGCCAGCAGCTTAGGGGCTAGTTCCACAGATACGCAGTATTTT. Its translation is CASSLGASSTDTQYF. The chain employs TRBV11-2 and TRBJ2-3; D unclear. This CDR3 region has 15 residues. The V gene lost 1 base and the J gene lost 2 bases, with 10 bases spanning the gap. Looked up from germline, CDR1 is SGHAT and CDR2 is FQNNGV. Full variable domain (remainder filled in from reference TRBV11-2 and TRBJ2-3): EAGVAQSPRYKIIEKRQSVAFWCNPISGHATLYWYQQILGQGPKLLIQFQNNGVVDDSQLPKDRFSAERLKGVDSTLKIQPAKLEDSAVYLCASSLGASSTDTQYFGPGTRLTVL.

This clone was observed a handful of times. The rearrangement links TRBV4-3 to TRBJ1-6; TRBD1 might be the D (5 bases). Germline lookup yields CDR1 LGHNA and CDR2 YSLEER. The CDR3 extends over 15 amino acids. V lost 0 bases and J 11 bases, leaving 14 bases between the germline ends. The chain's CDR3 is CASSQDRGVLTPLHF. Written as DNA, the CDR3 is TGCGCCAGCAGCCAAGATCGAGGGGTTCTAACACCCCTCCACTTT.

The V and J genes are TRBV2 and TRBJ2-3, with D perhaps matching TRBD2 (5 bases). Per germline, CDR1 SNHLY and CDR2 FYNNEI. V lost 5 bases to trimming and J lost 6 bases, with 12 bases between them. The CDR3 loop spans 13 amino acids. In nucleotides, the CDR3 is TGTGCCAGCAGTTGGAGCGGCTGGGATACGCAGTATTTT. Encoded protein: CASSWSGWDTQYF. The whole variable domain, filled in from reference TRBV2 and TRBJ2-3, reads EPEVTQTPSHQVTQMGQEVILRCVPISNHLYFYWYRQILGQKVEFLVSFYNNEISEKSEIFDDQFSVERPDGSNFTLKIRSTKLEDSAMYFCASSWSGWDTQYFGPGTRLTVL.